This TCR beta chain was obtained from a study of regulatory T cells in long-lasting Graves disease. Study-level results: With persistent disease, TRBV28, TRBJ1-2 and TRBJ2-5 were the favored segments.

Time point reported: newly diagnosed GD, antithyroid drugs for less than 3 months. PBMC-derived RNA was used for the TCR library. Sequencing libraries for TCR beta were prepared with iRepertoire HTBI primers and Arm-PCR of CDR3 regions. In the original processing: Overall, samples carried around 60 TRBV and about 14 TRBJ segments. TCRdb ran MiXCR on the multiplex PCR reads and lists one entry per CDR3 protein. The V and J calls were not made by the authors but by TCRdb's processing. The top ten clones hold 30% of a sample with 350,000 to 450,000 distinct CDR3 sequences, around 17% of them seen once. Germline V gene sequence: CDR1 SGHAT, CDR2 FQNNGV. There are 15 residues in the CDR3. V lost 2 bases to trimming and J lost 1 base, with 11 bases between them. This clonotype was observed many times. The antigen is unknown. These same records also appear under a second study, on T cells in Graves' hyperthyroidism and ophthalmopathy. That source adds: Researchers ran a first-round RT-PCR on the TCR CDR3 using the HTBI primer set. Most clonotypes expanded in thyroid above 0.001 were likewise present in blood.

The sequence was obtained from a man aged 35 to 55 with Graves disease. The specimen comprised peripheral blood mononuclear cells (PBMCs), sampled at new diagnosis, from a patient treated with antithyroid drugs. The rearrangement joins TRBV11-2 to TRBJ1-1; D is perhaps TRBD1 (5 bases). The DNA of the CDR3 is TGTGCCAGCAGCTTACCCCTGGGGGGGAACACTGAAGCTTTCTTT. Translated, it gives CASSLPLGGNTEAFF.